Each of the 17 T cell receptor beta chains below was sequenced from the same sample in a study of PD-1 blockade in classical Hodgkin lymphoma. Time point denoted: cycle 4 day 1 (C4D1), after less than 7 weeks of nivolumab. Patients all relapsed after autologous stem cell transplantation, and there was variation in brentuximab vedotin exposure. Sequencing used immunoSEQ multiplex PCR; TCRdb keeps in-frame clones, though not all of them. The sample lists 31,000 or so clones; approximately 67% were seen once. Sequencing was performed on peripheral blood mononuclear cells (PBMCs), taken before the fourth cycle of nivolumab. These TCRs come from a human donor with classical Hodgkin lymphoma.

This clone was detected once. V usage is TRBV7-2 and J usage is TRBJ2-3; the D gene is possibly TRBD2 (5 bases). From germline, CDR1 is SGHTA and CDR2 FQGNSA. Trimming shortened V by 1 base and J by 2 bases, and 13 bases separated the two germline ends. The CDR3 loop spans 16 amino acids. CDR3 coding DNA: TGTGCCAGCAGCTTAGTTCGCGAGGGCCCCACAGATACGCAGTATTTT. Protein product: CASSLVREGPTDTQYF.

J is TRBJ1-6 and V is TRBV14; maybe TRBD1 (5 bases). The germline gives CDR1 SGHDN, CDR2 FVKESK. Between the trimmed V and J ends, which lost 0 bases and 7 bases, there was a span of 19 bases. The CDR3 length is 18 residues. CDR3 protein: CASSQDGLIGAENSPLHF. The CDR3 coding sequence is TGTGCCAGCAGCCAAGATGGTTTAATAGGGGCCGAAAATTCACCCCTCCACTTT.

This chain links TRBV19 with TRBJ2-7; possibly TRBD2 for D (6 bases). This CDR3 has 15 amino acids. CDR1 and CDR2 from the germline V gene are LNHDA and SQIVND (reference sequence). V lost 3 bases and J lost 5, with 17 bases in between. The CDR3 reads CASSIFLSEGNEQYF. The CDR3 DNA sequence: TGTGCCAGTAGTATTTTTTTGTCGGAGGGGAACGAGCAGTACTTC.

The table lists this clone with a count of one. This rearrangement joins TRBV10-1 to TRBJ2-7, with D possibly called TRBD1 or TRBD2 (5 bases each). The CDR3 is 12 amino acids. V was cut by 7 bases and J by 7 bases, with 14 bases left in between. Germline V lookup: CDR1 WNHNN, CDR2 SYGVQD (reference sequence). This CDR3 is CASTGPPGEQYF. The CDR3 nucleotides read TGCGCCAGCACGGGACCTCCAGGGGAGCAGTACTTC.

This clone is categorized as medium-sized. The same CDR3 also results from other DNA sequences found in this sample. The chain uses TRBV27 and TRBJ1-2; the D is unclear. This CDR3 is built from 14 residues. Trimming took 0 bases from V and 2 from J, leaving 7 bases between them. Per the germline V gene, CDR1 is MNHEY and CDR2 is SMNVEV (reference sequence). The CDR3, as DNA: TGTGCCAGCAGTTTATCGGCGGGGAACTATGGCTACACCTTC. It translates to CASSLSAGNYGYTF.

V gene TRBV27 combines with J gene TRBJ1-5; a weak D match, TRBD1 (5 bases). Germline-derived CDR1 and CDR2 are MNHEY and SMNVEV (reference sequence). The CDR3 spans 13 residues. Between the trimmed V and J ends, which lost 5 bases and 10 bases, there was a span of 15 bases. The CDR3 loop is CASSHARDLPQHF. CDR3 sequence (DNA): TGTGCCAGCAGTCACGCCAGGGATTTACCCCAGCATTTT.

The chain recombines TRBV4-3 with TRBJ1-5; maybe TRBD1 (5 bases). CDR1 is LGHNA and CDR2 is YSLEER in the germline V gene. The ends were cut back, 0 bases at V and 8 bases at J, with 8 bases in the middle. The CDR3 runs 13 residues. In nucleotides, the CDR3 is TGCGCCAGCAGCCAAGATTGGGGGAAGCCCCAGCATTTT. This codes for CASSQDWGKPQHF.

The rearrangement links TRBV30 to TRBJ2-3; D ambiguous. CDR3 length equals 12 residues. Trimming left V 4 bases short and J 3 bases short, with 8 bases between. Germline assignment: CDR1 GTSNPN and CDR2 SVGIG (reference sequence). The CDR3 is CAWNTGTDTQYF. CDR3 DNA: TGTGCCTGGAATACCGGGACAGATACGCAGTATTTT.

Notes on this clone: The junction departs from the called germline gene at one end, perhaps through a read error. The chain recombines TRBV18 with TRBJ2-7, with 10 bases identical to TRBD1. This CDR3 spans 15 amino acids. Germline CDR1 and CDR2: KGHSH and LQKENI. CDR3 bases: TGTGCCAGCTCACCGAAAAGTACCGGGACAGGGGTTCTGCACTTC. Translating gives CASSPKSTGTGVLHF.

V and J are TRBV19 and TRBJ1-2, with D perhaps matching TRBD1 (5 bases). The CDR3 contains 17 residues. Germline V gene lookup returns CDR1 LNHDA and CDR2 SQIVND (reference sequence). Trimming left V 6 bases short and J 0 bases short, with 20 bases between. CDR3 in DNA: TGTGCCAGTAGAACCAAAAAAAAGGGACTCCCTAACTATGGCTACACCTTC. As protein: CASRTKKKGLPNYGYTF.

The chain carries TRBV5-6 and TRBJ2-7, with D hard to call. Germline CDR1 and CDR2: SGHDT and YYEEEE. Trimming pared 0 bases from V and 0 bases from J, leaving 7 bases between. This CDR3 has 14 residues. CDR3 protein: CASSLVGRSYEQYF. The CDR3 DNA reads as TGTGCCAGCAGCTTGGTGGGCCGCTCCTACGAGCAGTACTTC.

The CDR3 DNA reads as TGCAGCGTTCGGCAGGAACCCTTGCGCACAGATACGCAGTATTTT. It codes for CSVRQEPLRTDTQYF. The V and J genes are TRBV29-1 and TRBJ2-3; D is unresolved. Trimming shortened V by 5 bases and J by 1 base, and 16 bases separated the two germline ends. This CDR3 is 15 amino acids long. Germline V gene sequence: CDR1 SQVTM, CDR2 ANQGSEA.

The chain is built from TRBV7-8 and TRBJ2-3; possible D gene TRBD1, 5 bases. Per the germline V gene, CDR1 is SGHVS and CDR2 is FQNEAQ. The CDR3 is made up of 16 amino acids. V gave up 5 bases and J gave up 2 bases, with 17 bases separating them. The CDR3 loop reads CASSKQSRGYTDTQYF. The CDR3 nucleotides read TGTGCCAGCAGCAAGCAGAGTAGGGGCTACACAGATACGCAGTATTTT. The complete variable domain, with remaining parts taken from reference TRBV7-8 and TRBJ2-3, reads GAGVSQSPRYKVAKRGQDVALRCDPISGHVSLFWYQQALGQGPEFLTYFQNEAQLDKSGLPSDRFFAERPEGSVSTLKIQRTQQEDSAVYLCASSKQSRGYTDTQYFGPGTRLTVL.

The V call is TRBV5-8, the J call TRBJ2-3, with 7 bases lining up with TRBD2. Germline-derived CDR1 and CDR2 are SGHTS and YDEGEE. The CDR3 consists of 15 residues. With V trimmed by 4 bases and J by 1 base, 6 bases remained unmatched. CDR3 nucleotide sequence: TGTGCCAGCAGCAGGTATAGCGGGCGCACAGATACGCAGTATTTT. The encoded protein is CASSRYSGRTDTQYF.

The DNA of the CDR3 is TGTGCCAGCAGCCGATTACTCCGGGACAGGATAGTGTCAAACTATGGCTACACCTTC. Protein: CASSRLLRDRIVSNYGYTF. The gene calls are TRBV5-5 and TRBJ1-2, with 8 nucleotides matching TRBD1. The V gene end was trimmed by 4 bases and the J gene end by 2 bases; junction bases not matched to a gene: 19. CDR1 SGHKS and CDR2 YYEKEE come from the germline V gene (reference sequence). The CDR3 has 19 residues.

The table lists this clone with a few counts. The CDR3 DNA reads as TGTGCCAGCAGTCCCATGCGCCAACCCAATCAGCCCCAGCATTTT. Protein product: CASSPMRQPNQPQHF. The chain carries TRBV12-1 and TRBJ1-5. TRBV12-1 is deemed a pseudogene. The CDR3 sequence is 15 residues long.

The chain employs TRBV6-6 and TRBJ1-4; D not resolved. Germline values: CDR1 MNHNY, CDR2 SVGAGI (reference sequence). V lost 7 bases to trimming and J lost 4 bases, with 7 bases between them. The CDR3 is made up of 12 amino acids. CDR3 amino acids: CASTAVNEKLFF. The CDR3 nucleotides read TGTGCCAGCACCGCAGTTAATGAAAAACTGTTTTTT.